Presented here are 30 T cell receptor beta chains from one specimen sequenced in a study of T cell clusters in autoimmune cytopenias. TRB was amplified by touch-down multiplex PCR, primer pools A and B combined. TCRdb re-analyzed the multiplex PCR reads; it lists each CDR3 protein once, without DNA. This sample lists about 8,400 distinct CDR3 sequences; its ten largest clones have over 20%. Each sample's input was about 250 ng genomic DNA, 38,000 or so genome equivalents. Sequencing was performed on peripheral blood. The receptors were sampled from a human donor with an autoimmune cytopenia or autoimmune hepatitis (not recorded which).

In terms of frequency, this clonotype is medium-sized. V usage is TRBV20-1 and J usage is TRBJ2-3; TCRdb's D gene call, TRBD2, goes unchecked for lack of DNA. This CDR3 region has 16 residues. CDR1 is DFQATT, CDR2 SNEGSKA, per germline (reference sequence). Here the CDR3 reads CSARDPRTSGGDTQYF.

According to its frequency, this clonotype is medium-sized. V is TRBV27 and J is TRBJ1-2. The germline V gene encodes CDR1 MNHEY and CDR2 SMNVEV (reference sequence). The CDR3 length is 14 residues. The CDR3 region is CASSLRPEDYGYTF.

Measured by frequency, this clonotype is medium-sized. This chain links TRBV6-1 with TRBJ2-3. There are 14 residues in the CDR3. Germline CDR1 is MNHNS and CDR2 is SASEGT. The CDR3 loop reads CASRISTSTDTQYF.

This clonotype ranks as medium-sized in terms of frequency. The V call is TRBV6-5, the J call TRBJ1-5; TCRdb gives TRBD1 as the D gene, but with no DNA this cannot be confirmed. Germline-derived CDR1 and CDR2 are MNHEY and SVGAGI. CDR3 length: 15 residues. CDR3 in amino acids: CASSYRTGHNQPQHF.

The rearrangement uses TRBV10-3 and TRBJ1-5. The CDR3 is 14 amino acids. The germline gives CDR1 ENHRY, CDR2 SYGVKD. The CDR3 reads CAISEANNNQPQHF.

Its frequency marks this clonotype as medium-sized. The chain joins TRBV30 to TRBJ1-4. This CDR3 region has 14 residues. From germline, CDR1 is GTSNPN and CDR2 SVGIG (reference sequence). Here the CDR3 reads CAWSGQVLNEKLFF.

The J gene is TRBJ1-1, the V gene TRBV27. Germline V gene lookup returns CDR1 MNHEY and CDR2 SMNVEV (reference sequence). The CDR3 totals 12 residues. The CDR3 spells CASRDYSTEAFF.

The rearrangement uses TRBV12-3 or TRBV12-4 and TRBJ1-1; absent DNA, TCRdb's TRBD1 call cannot be checked. The CDR3 has 14 amino acids. CDR3 residues: CASSLDRGNTEAFF.

The chain couples TRBV12-3 or TRBV12-4 to TRBJ2-3; TCRdb reports TRBD1, a call that lacks DNA to check it against. The CDR3 covers 16 residues. CDR3 in amino acids: CASSFSRTGAADTQYF.

The chain carries TRBV20-1 and TRBJ2-7; TCRdb designates TRBD1, a call that cannot be tested without DNA. Per the germline V gene, CDR1 is DFQATT and CDR2 is SNEGSKA (reference sequence). This CDR3 spans 15 amino acids. The CDR3 sequence: CSAGTTELYNYEQYF.

The chain employs TRBV18 and TRBJ2-1. Germline V gene sequence: CDR1 KGHSH, CDR2 LQKENI. This CDR3 has 15 residues. The CDR3 is CASSPRQGGSNEQFF.

The chain carries TRBV7-9 and TRBJ2-3; with no DNA, the TCRdb D assignment of TRBD2 cannot be verified. CDR3 length: 16 residues. Germline values: CDR1 SEHNR, CDR2 FQNEAQ (reference sequence). CDR3 sequence reads: CASSPLPSGITDTQYF.

The chain joins TRBV28 to TRBJ1-2. The germline V gene encodes CDR1 MDHEN and CDR2 SYDVKM. The CDR3 loop spans 11 amino acids. The CDR3 loop reads CASSFGYGYTF.

CDR3 in amino acids: CASSQIQERTDTQYF. The chain uses TRBV4-1 and TRBJ2-3. CDR1 is MGHRA, CDR2 YSYEKL, per germline. The length of the CDR3 is 15 residues.

The chain has TRBV5-6 and TRBJ1-1; without DNA, the TCRdb call of TRBD1 cannot be checked. CDR3 length equals 13 residues. Germline lookup yields CDR1 SGHDT and CDR2 YYEEEE. This chain's CDR3 is CASSWGGATEAFF.

The chain has TRBV20-1 and TRBJ2-7; lacking DNA, the TRBD2 call made by TCRdb goes unchecked. Germline V gene data show CDR1 as DFQATT and CDR2 as SNEGSKA (reference sequence). The CDR3 is made up of 14 amino acids. Here the CDR3 reads CSARGTSGGARQYF.

CDR3 in amino acids: CASSLTTGQPQHF. The chain combines TRBV27 with TRBJ1-5; TCRdb designates TRBD1, a call that cannot be tested without DNA. This CDR3 has 13 residues. Germline V lookup: CDR1 MNHEY, CDR2 SMNVEV (reference sequence).

The chain joins TRBV20-1 to TRBJ2-3; TCRdb picks TRBD2, but there is no DNA to check that call. The CDR3 consists of 15 residues. Germline V lookup: CDR1 DFQATT, CDR2 SNEGSKA (reference sequence). The CDR3 sequence: CSARSGGARTDTQYF.

J is TRBJ2-4 and V is TRBV5-1; lacking DNA, the TRBD1 call made by TCRdb goes unchecked. The CDR3 runs to 12 residues. Germline V gives CDR1 SGHRS, CDR2 YFSETQ. The CDR3 loop is CASSPDSRLQYF.

Its frequency marks this clonotype as medium-sized (0.01 to 0.1%). This sequence joins TRBV7-9 and TRBJ2-7. This CDR3 comprises 14 residues. The germline V gene encodes CDR1 SEHNR and CDR2 FQNEAQ (reference sequence). The CDR3 protein is CASSLPHGPYEQYF. Using reference TRBV7-9 and TRBJ2-7 for the parts outside the CDR3, the full variable domain is DTGVSQNPRHKITKRGQNVTFRCDPISEHNRLYWYRQTLGQGPEFLTYFQNEAQLEKSRLLSDRFSAERPKGSFSTLEIQRTEQGDSAMYLCASSLPHGPYEQYFGPGTRLTVT.

V usage is TRBV5-4 and J usage is TRBJ1-1. This CDR3 has 15 residues. From germline, CDR1 is SGHNT and CDR2 YYREEE (reference sequence). The chain's CDR3 is CASSVVDGEDTEAFF.

CDR3 in amino acids: CSASSNPNTEAFF. The genes are TRBV20-1 and TRBJ1-1. The CDR3 has 13 residues. Germline values: CDR1 DFQATT, CDR2 SNEGSKA (reference sequence).

This clonotype ranks as medium-sized (0.01 to 0.1%) in terms of frequency. The chain carries TRBV6-5 and TRBJ2-7; TCRdb picks TRBD1, but there is no DNA to check that call. Germline loops: CDR1 MNHEY, CDR2 SVGAGI. The CDR3 consists of 15 residues. CDR3 region: CASSRQGEVSYEQYF.

CDR3 residues: CASSPRTRQETQYF. The J gene is TRBJ2-5, the V gene TRBV9. Germline CDR1 is SGDLS and CDR2 is YYNGEE. CDR3 length equals 14 residues.

This clonotype is identified as medium-sized from frequency. The chain joins TRBV20-1 to TRBJ1-3. Looked up from germline, CDR1 is DFQATT and CDR2 is SNEGSKA (reference sequence). The CDR3 extends over 15 amino acids. This CDR3 is CSASPALTSGNTIYF.

The chain combines TRBV6-5 with TRBJ2-7; the TCRdb D gene call, TRBD1, has no DNA to confirm it. Germline V CDR1 and CDR2: MNHEY, SVGAGI. The CDR3 is made up of 13 amino acids. The CDR3 loop reads CASRGTGSYEQYF.

The rearrangement links TRBV25-1 to TRBJ1-6; absent DNA, TCRdb's TRBD1 call cannot be checked. This CDR3 contains 13 residues. CDR1 and CDR2 from the germline V gene are MGHDK and SYGVNS. CDR3 amino acids: CASSKTGVGPLHF. Using reference TRBV25-1 and TRBJ1-6 for the parts outside the CDR3, the full variable domain is EADIYQTPRYLVIGTGKKITLECSQTMGHDKMYWYQQDPGMELHLIHYSYGVNSTEKGDLSSESTVSRIRTEHFPLTLESARPSHTSQYLCASSKTGVGPLHFGNGTRLTVT.

V and J are TRBV12-3 or TRBV12-4 and TRBJ2-1; TCRdb gives TRBD2 as the D gene, but with no DNA this cannot be confirmed. This CDR3 has 15 residues. The CDR3 region is CASSSRTSVLGEQFF.

This chain links TRBV15 with TRBJ2-5; no DNA is available, so the TRBD1 call from TCRdb remains unchecked. The length of the CDR3 is 15 residues. In germline, CDR1 is LNHNV, CDR2 YYDKDF (reference sequence). CDR3 amino acids: CAISLARGTQETQYF.

The chain carries TRBV12-3 or TRBV12-4 and TRBJ1-3. The CDR3 is 13 amino acids. CDR3 in amino acids: CASTLLGGNTIYF.